This T cell receptor beta chain was profiled in a study of blood T cell repertoires in COVID-19. Germline lookup yields CDR1 MNHNS and CDR2 SASEGT. The CDR3 sequence is 16 residues long. With 3 bases clipped from V and 7 bases from J, the junction kept 11 bases outside the gene matches. This table comes from immunoSEQ multiplex PCR, and its TCRdb copy is limited to in-frame clones, with some not included. The sample yields 200,000 to 250,000 clones, 86% seen once. The sequence derives from a woman aged 30 to 39 who had been exposed to COVID-19. V usage is TRBV6-1 and J usage is TRBJ2-7; 11 bases align to TRBD1. Sequences were obtained from PBMCs or T cells enriched from blood (not recorded which). In DNA, the CDR3 is TGTGCCAGCAGTGACGGACCGGGACAGGGGGTGTGGGAGCAGTACTTC. It translates to CASSDGPGQGVWEQYF.